The present T cell receptor (beta chain) was sequenced within a study of cytomegalovirus exposure and HLA in healthy donors. Whole-study context: From HLA-typed donors, an early data release held approximately 85 million unique TCRs.

PCR employed 60 Vbeta and 13 Jbeta primers. Using immunoSEQ multiplex PCR, the repertoire was profiled, and TCRdb retains in-frame clones only, with some absent. This sample's table has 150,000 to 200,000 clones. There were likely unrecorded immune exposures, though donors were nominally healthy when sampled. The specimen sequenced was PBMCs. The sequence came from a boy aged 5-17 years in good health and CMV-seronegative.

The chain's CDR3 is CASSFTIRGNEQFF. The CDR3 DNA reads as TGTGCCAGCAGTTTCACTATCAGGGGCAATGAGCAGTTCTTC. The V gene is TRBV27, the J gene TRBJ2-1, with D maybe TRBD1 (6 bases). The germline gives CDR1 MNHEY, CDR2 SMNVEV (reference sequence). The CDR3 consists of 14 residues. Trimming removed 3 bases from V and 6 bases from J, with 12 bases in between.